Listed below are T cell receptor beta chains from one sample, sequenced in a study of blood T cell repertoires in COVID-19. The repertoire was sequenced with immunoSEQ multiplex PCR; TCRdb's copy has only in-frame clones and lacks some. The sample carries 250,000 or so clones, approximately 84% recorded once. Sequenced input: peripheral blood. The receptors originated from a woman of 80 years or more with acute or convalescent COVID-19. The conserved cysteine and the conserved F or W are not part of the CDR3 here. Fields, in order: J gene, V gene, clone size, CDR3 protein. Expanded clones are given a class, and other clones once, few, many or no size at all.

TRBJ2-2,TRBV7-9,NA,ASSPLFTGELF
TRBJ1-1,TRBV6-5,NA,ASRMDRERGTEAF
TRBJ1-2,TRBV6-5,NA,ASSFTVNYGYT
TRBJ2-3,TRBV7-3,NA,ASSLGLAGGDTQY
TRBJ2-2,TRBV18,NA,ASARSTSLNTGELF
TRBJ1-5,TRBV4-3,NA,ASSQDLRDTVYSNQPQH
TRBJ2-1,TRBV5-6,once,ASSWSGGKYNEQF
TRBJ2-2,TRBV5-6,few,ASKGQGMKTGELF
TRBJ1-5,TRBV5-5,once,ASSLVGTTNQPQH
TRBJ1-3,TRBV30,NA,AGRKSSGNTIY
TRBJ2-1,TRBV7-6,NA,ASSLETGGLEQF
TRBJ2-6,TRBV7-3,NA,ASSLQGASSGANVLT
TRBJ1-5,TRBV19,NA,ASSIDRDRGFQPQH
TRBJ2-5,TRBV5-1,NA,ASKPTVGSLETQY
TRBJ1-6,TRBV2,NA,ASSASGTGVSPLH
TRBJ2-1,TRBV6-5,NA,ASSYRQGFSYNEQF
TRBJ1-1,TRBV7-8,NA,ASSSRTGIEAF
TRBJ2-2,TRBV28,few,ASRDGGANAGELF
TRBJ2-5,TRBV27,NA,ASSREETQY
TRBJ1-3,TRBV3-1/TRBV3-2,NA,ASSQDEGFGRTGNTIY
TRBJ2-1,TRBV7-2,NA,ASSLGPGSKSYNEQF
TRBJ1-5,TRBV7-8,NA,ASSFKPGVGQPQH
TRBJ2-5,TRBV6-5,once,ASSPGQVLKTQY
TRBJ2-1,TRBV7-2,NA,ASSLGTSGGSYNEQF
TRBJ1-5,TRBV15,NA,ATSTSTGGKGQPQH
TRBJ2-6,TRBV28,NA,ASRKLEGGANVLT
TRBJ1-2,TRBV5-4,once,ASSLDTYGYT
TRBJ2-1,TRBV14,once,ASSSQRGLGEQF
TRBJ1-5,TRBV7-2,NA,ASSSRETNQPQH
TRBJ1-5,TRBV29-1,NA,SVETGNQPQH
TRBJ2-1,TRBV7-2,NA,ASSLVKTSGWNEQF
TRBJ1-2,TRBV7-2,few,ASSLDGQGSGYT
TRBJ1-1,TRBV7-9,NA,ASHDDPGFAEAF
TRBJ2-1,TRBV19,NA,ASSMTSGSSYNEQF
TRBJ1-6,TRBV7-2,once,ARGGAPIVDNSPLH
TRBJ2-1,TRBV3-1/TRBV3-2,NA,ASSQAGRQQF
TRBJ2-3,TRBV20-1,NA,SASGQDPDTQY
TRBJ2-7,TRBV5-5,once,ASSLGPGSTYEQY
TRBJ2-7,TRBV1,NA,TSSQDISNWSNEQY
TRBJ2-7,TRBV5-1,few,ASREPSSYEQY
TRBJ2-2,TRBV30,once,AWSYRQGRLGELF
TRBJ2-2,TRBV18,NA,ASSPRNTGELF